Below are 14 T cell receptor beta chains sequenced from a single sample in a study of blood T cell repertoires in COVID-19 (dated by TCRdb to about 2020). The method behind the library was the immunoSEQ multiplex PCR assay. The table comes from immuneACCESS by way of TCRdb, which keeps in-frame sequences with V and J called. Part of the clones is missing from these tables; in studies checked, under half for an unresolved V gene and the rest for unknown reasons. The sample includes 150,000 to 200,000 clones, with roughly 77% observed a single time. The ten most abundant clones make up roughly 5.6% of the sample. The source material was peripheral blood. The receptor source for this set is a woman between 40 and 50 years old with COVID-19, enrolled during active disease.

The rearrangement links TRBV10-2 to TRBJ1-2; 8 bases align to TRBD1. The V gene end was trimmed by 5 bases and the J gene end by 6 bases; junction bases not matched to a gene: 11. This CDR3 contains 15 residues. Looked up from germline, CDR1 is WSHSY and CDR2 is SAAADI. Here the CDR3 reads CASSPDRDKVDGYTF. CDR3 sequence (DNA): TGCGCCAGCAGTCCGGACAGGGACAAGGTGGATGGCTACACCTTC.

This chain joins TRBV5-1 and TRBJ2-3, with a tentative D call TRBD2 (6 bases). Germline CDR1 and CDR2: SGHRS and YFSETQ. The V gene lost 1 base and the J gene lost 2 bases, with 11 bases spanning the gap. CDR3 size: 15 residues. CDR3 residues: CASSLSPSDTDTQYF. The CDR3 bases are TGCGCCAGCAGCTTGTCCCCTAGCGACACAGATACGCAGTATTTT.

The chain couples TRBV18 to TRBJ2-2, with D possibly being TRBD2 (5 bases). Germline V gives CDR1 KGHSH, CDR2 LQKENI. V was clipped by 4 bases and J by 1 base, with 16 bases between them. The CDR3 is 17 amino acids. CDR3 nucleotide sequence: TGTGCCAGCTCACAGGCCGGGGAACGTCGGAACACCGGGGAGCTGTTTTTT. Its protein product is CASSQAGERRNTGELFF.

This chain links TRBV25-1 with TRBJ2-3; 7 positions agree with TRBD1. Trimming at V came to 7 bases and at J to 4 bases, leaving 11 bases not matched to a gene. The CDR3 covers 15 residues. Germline V gene sequence: CDR1 MGHDK, CDR2 SYGVNS. This CDR3 is CASTLTGNGADTQYF. CDR3 nucleotide sequence: TGTGCCAGCACGTTGACAGGGAACGGTGCAGATACGCAGTATTTT.

The chain couples TRBV2 to TRBJ1-5, with TRBD1 identical over 8 bases. Germline values: CDR1 SNHLY, CDR2 FYNNEI. V was pared by 4 bases and J by 3 bases, with 5 bases of the junction left unmatched. This CDR3 has 15 amino acids. For the CDR3, the DNA is TGTGCCAGCAGTGGGACAGGGACTTCCAATCAGCCCCAGCATTTT. This codes for CASSGTGTSNQPQHF.

The V call is TRBV10-3, the J call TRBJ2-2, with TRBD2 identical over 8 bases. CDR1 is ENHRY and CDR2 is SYGVKD in the germline V gene. The CDR3 runs to 16 residues. V gave up 6 bases and J gave up 2 bases; unmatched junction bases: 8. The CDR3 here is CAIRGRTSGNTGELFF. CDR3 bases: TGTGCCATCAGGGGGCGTACTAGCGGTAACACCGGGGAGCTGTTTTTT.

The J gene is TRBJ1-6, the V gene TRBV5-6, with 9 nucleotides matching TRBD1. The CDR3 spans 17 residues. CDR1 is SGHDT and CDR2 is YYEEEE in the germline V gene. V lost 1 base and J lost 3; bases outside the gene matches: 5. The CDR3 spells CASSLILDRGYNSPLHF. The CDR3 nucleotides are TGTGCCAGCAGCTTGATCTTGGACAGGGGCTATAATTCACCCCTCCACTTT.

The chain joins TRBV25-1 to TRBJ1-6; weak D call: TRBD1 (5 bases). CDR3 length: 14 residues. Trimming removed 7 bases at V and 7 bases at J, with 14 bases between. Per germline, CDR1 MGHDK and CDR2 SYGVNS. CDR3 residues: CASNKGLLNSPLHF. In nucleotides, the CDR3 is TGTGCCAGCAATAAGGGACTTCTCAATTCACCCCTCCACTTT. Full variable domain (outside the CDR3, taken from reference TRBV25-1 and TRBJ1-6): EADIYQTPRYLVIGTGKKITLECSQTMGHDKMYWYQQDPGMELHLIHYSYGVNSTEKGDLSSESTVSRIRTEHFPLTLESARPSHTSQYLCASNKGLLNSPLHFGNGTRLTVT.

The rearrangement links TRBV2 to TRBJ1-1; D possibly corresponds to TRBD1 (5 bases). Germline V gene sequence: CDR1 SNHLY, CDR2 FYNNEI. V lost 4 bases and J lost 0, with 9 bases in between. There are 14 residues in the CDR3. This chain's CDR3 is CASSAEGLNTEAFF. DNA of the CDR3: TGTGCCAGCAGTGCGGAGGGGTTGAACACTGAAGCTTTCTTT.

The chain uses TRBV11-2 and TRBJ2-1; 7 bases are a match to TRBD2. Germline V gene sequence: CDR1 SGHAT, CDR2 FQNNGV. This CDR3 spans 15 amino acids. Trimming removed 0 bases from V and 5 bases from J; junction bases left unmatched: 4. The CDR3 reads CASSLDSGENNEQFF. The CDR3 nucleotides are TGTGCCAGCAGCTTAGACAGCGGGGAAAACAATGAGCAGTTCTTC.

The V call is TRBV11-2, the J call TRBJ2-2, with a possible D match to TRBD2 (5 bases). The germline V gene has CDR1 SGHAT and CDR2 FQNNGV. There are 16 residues in the CDR3. The ends were cut back, 6 bases at V and 1 base at J, with 15 bases in the middle. CDR3 protein: CASRLEEVMNTGELFF. The CDR3 nucleotides are TGTGCCAGCAGACTTGAGGAGGTTATGAACACCGGGGAGCTGTTTTTT.

This clone has at least ten counts. The chain is built from TRBV27 and TRBJ2-7; no clear D. The CDR3 contains 14 residues. CDR1 and CDR2 (germline): MNHEY, SMNVEV (reference sequence). Trimming pared 3 bases from V and 3 bases from J, leaving 12 bases between. CDR3 in DNA: TGTGCCAGCAGTTTCCTAGAGAGAAGCTACGAGCAGTACTTC. Translated, it gives CASSFLERSYEQYF.

The V gene is TRBV5-1, the J gene TRBJ2-7, with a possible D match to TRBD1 (6 bases). CDR1 and CDR2 (germline): SGHRS, YFSETQ. This CDR3 has 16 amino acids. V lost 0 bases, J lost 0 bases, and 13 bases lay in between. This chain's CDR3 is CASSLAGDKGSYEQYF. The CDR3 region has the DNA TGCGCCAGCAGCTTGGCTGGGGACAAGGGCTCCTACGAGCAGTACTTC.

The V gene is TRBV10-3, the J gene TRBJ1-5; possible D gene TRBD1, 6 bases. This CDR3 is 15 amino acids long. Germline CDR1 is ENHRY and CDR2 is SYGVKD. V was cut by 4 bases and J by 2 bases, with 12 bases left in between. DNA of the CDR3: TGTGCCATCAGTGGGGAGGGGACACGCAATCAGCCCCAGCATTTT. Translated, it gives CAISGEGTRNQPQHF.